Listed here is a single TCR beta chain. Its specificity is not known. Together with a sample-barcoded 5' primer, a J-beta primer mix was included in a second PCR lasting about 7 to 11 cycles. TCRdb used MiXCR to reprocess the 5' RACE reads, holding one entry per CDR3 protein. The sample shows about 1.1 million distinct CDR3 sequences, about two fifths of them seen only once. This sample is part of a study of blood T cells in healthy people across ages. The study, taken as a whole, reports: Versus aged donors, long-lived donors had higher diversity and more naive CD4+ cells. Calculation of diversity from one million T cells yielded estimates considered to be underestimates. Because donor CMV status was unknown, expanded clonotype changes were possibly confounded.

V was shortened by 2 bases and J by 7 bases, with 11 bases between the two germline ends. The CDR3 extends over 14 amino acids. From germline, CDR1 is SGHAT and CDR2 FQNNGV. The sequencing sample was made of blood. The chain is built from TRBV11-2 and TRBJ1-4, with a tentative D call TRBD1 (6 bases). This receptor was identified in a man aged 18-30 years in good health. CDR3 in amino acids: CASSLLGAREKLFF. The CDR3 nucleotides read TGTGCCAGCAGCTTACTGGGGGCGCGTGAAAAACTGTTTTTT.